The rows below give T cell receptor beta chains drawn from one sample of a study of cytomegalovirus exposure and HLA in healthy donors. Generated by immunoSEQ multiplex PCR, the TCRdb table keeps only in-frame clones and is missing some. This sample's clone table lists about 72,000 clones. The sequenced sample consisted of PBMCs. The receptors stem from a man aged 35 to 55 in good health and CMV-seronegative. Both conserved end residues are part of each CDR3. The D gene is left open where the match is weak.

J: TRBJ2-5
D: TRBD1
V: TRBV27
length: 13
CDR3: CASTGQNQETQYF
DNA: TGTGCCAGCACGGGACAGAACCAAGAGACCCAGTACTTC

J: TRBJ2-5
D: TRBD2
V: TRBV2
length: 14
CDR3: CASMASGGRETQYF
DNA: TGTGCCAGCATGGCTAGCGGGGGTCGAGAGACCCAGTACTTC

J: TRBJ1-2
D: TRBD1
V: TRBV5-1
length: 15
CDR3: CASSMGQGLNYGYTF
DNA: TGCGCCAGCAGCATGGGACAGGGCCTTAACTATGGCTACACCTTC

J: TRBJ2-5
D: TRBD1
V: TRBV4-2
length: 15
CDR3: CASSQDFGGQETQYF
DNA: TGTGCCAGCAGCCAAGATTTTGGGGGACAGGAGACCCAGTACTTC

J: TRBJ2-7
D: -
V: TRBV5-5
length: 15
CDR3: CASSLSLTVPHEQYF
DNA: TGTGCCAGCAGCTTGTCCTTAACAGTTCCCCACGAGCAGTACTTC

J: TRBJ1-6
D: TRBD1
V: TRBV7-9
length: 14
CDR3: CASSLGGQASPLHF
DNA: TGTGCCAGCAGCCTAGGGGGACAGGCTTCACCCCTCCACTTT

J: TRBJ1-2
D: -
V: TRBV5-5
length: 16
CDR3: CASSLAVGEFLGGYTF
DNA: TGTGCCAGCAGCTTGGCCGTTGGGGAGTTTTTGGGTGGCTACACCTTC

J: TRBJ1-2
D: -
V: TRBV29-1
length: 13
CDR3: CSVESSGLEGYTF
DNA: TGCAGCGTTGAATCATCGGGTTTGGAGGGCTACACCTTC

J: TRBJ2-3
D: -
V: TRBV6-1
length: 16
CDR3: CASSEELVAITDTQYF
DNA: TGTGCCAGCAGTGAAGAGCTAGTAGCGATCACAGATACGCAGTATTTT

J: TRBJ1-1
D: TRBD1
V: TRBV6-4
length: 15
CDR3: CASSETGDQNTEAFF
DNA: TGTGCCAGCAGTGAGACAGGGGACCAGAACACTGAAGCTTTCTTT

J: TRBJ2-7
D: TRBD1
V: TRBV19
length: 12
CDR3: CATSDRGYEQYF
DNA: TGTGCCACCTCTGACAGGGGGTACGAGCAGTACTTC

J: TRBJ2-1
D: TRBD2
V: TRBV6-4
length: 14
CDR3: CASSERGGGNEQFF
DNA: TGTGCCAGCAGTGAACGGGGGGGCGGCAATGAGCAGTTCTTC

J: TRBJ2-2
D: -
V: TRBV7-7
length: 14
CDR3: CASSLDRNTGELFF
DNA: TGTGCTAGCAGCCTAGACAGAAACACCGGGGAGCTGTTTTTT

J: TRBJ2-7
D: TRBD2
V: TRBV28
length: 15
CDR3: CASLPLAGVSYEQYF
DNA: TGTGCCAGCCTTCCATTAGCGGGGGTCTCCTACGAGCAGTACTTC

J: TRBJ1-3
D: -
V: TRBV9
length: 15
CDR3: CASSVTGELGNTIYF
DNA: TGTGCCAGCAGCGTTACGGGTGAGCTTGGAAACACCATATATTTT